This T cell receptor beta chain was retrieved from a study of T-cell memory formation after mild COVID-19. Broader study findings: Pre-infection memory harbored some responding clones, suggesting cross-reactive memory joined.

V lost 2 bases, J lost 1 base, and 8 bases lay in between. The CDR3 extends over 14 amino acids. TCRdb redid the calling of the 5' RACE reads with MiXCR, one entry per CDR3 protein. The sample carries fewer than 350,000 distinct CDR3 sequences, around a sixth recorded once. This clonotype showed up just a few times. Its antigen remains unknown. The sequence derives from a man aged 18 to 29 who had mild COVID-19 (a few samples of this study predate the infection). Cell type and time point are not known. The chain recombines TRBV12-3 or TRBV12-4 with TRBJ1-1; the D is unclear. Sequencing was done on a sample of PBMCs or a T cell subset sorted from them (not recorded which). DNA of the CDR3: TGTGCCAGCAGTTTATACTCCCCGAACACTGAAGCTTTCTTT. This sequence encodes CASSLYSPNTEAFF.